Below are 8 T cell receptor beta chains sequenced from a single sample in a study of shared T cell receptors in the human thymus. Profiling relied on immunoSEQ multiplex PCR, and the TCRdb table lists in-frame clones only, not all of them. This table holds roughly 550,000 clones, roughly 74% found once. This sample was also put to use in a study of human thymus T cells.

Sequenced input: thymocytes. Source of these receptors: a boy under two years old with a congenital heart defect.

This sequence joins TRBV27 and TRBJ1-5; the match to TRBD1 covers 8 bases. The germline V gene encodes CDR1 MNHEY and CDR2 SMNVEV (reference sequence). This CDR3 comprises 16 residues. The V gene end was trimmed by 6 bases and the J gene end by 1 base; junction bases not matched to a gene: 8. The CDR3 DNA reads TGTGCCAGCAGGGGAAGACAGGGGAACAGCAATCAGCCCCAGCATTTT. Translated: CASRGRQGNSNQPQHF.

This clone was observed a single time. The V gene is TRBV4-2, the J gene TRBJ1-4; maybe TRBD1 (6 bases). V was clipped by 3 bases and J by 8 bases, with 13 bases between them. This CDR3 comprises 14 residues. Germline assignment: CDR1 LGHNA and CDR2 YNFKEQ. Written as DNA, the CDR3 is TGTGCCAGCAGCCATGAACAGGGTGGCGAAAAACTGTTTTTT. Its translation: CASSHEQGGEKLFF.

This chain connects TRBV20-1 to TRBJ1-1; no definite D call. The germline CDR1 and CDR2 sequences are DFQATT and SNEGSKA (reference sequence). V dropped 6 bases and J dropped 4 bases, with 6 bases sitting between them. This CDR3 spans 10 amino acids. CDR3 amino acids: CSARSTEAFF. CDR3 nucleotides: TGCAGTGCGCGTAGCACTGAAGCTTTCTTT.

V and J are TRBV10-3 and TRBJ2-5, with a tentative D call TRBD1 (5 bases). Looked up from germline, CDR1 is ENHRY and CDR2 is SYGVKD. The CDR3 is 13 residues long. Trimming left V 3 bases short and J 5 bases short, with 10 bases between. The CDR3 region is CAISDREWETQYF. The CDR3 nucleotides are TGTGCCATCAGTGACAGGGAATGGGAGACCCAGTACTTC.

V gene TRBV11-3 combines with J gene TRBJ2-1, with TRBD2 as a possible D gene (6 bases). With 0 bases removed from V and 9 bases from J, the gap between germline ends came to 15 bases. The CDR3 extends over 15 amino acids. The germline V gene encodes CDR1 SGHNT and CDR2 YENEEA. CDR3 sequence reads: CASSLENGGGLEQFF. The CDR3 nucleotides are TGTGCCAGCAGCTTAGAAAATGGTGGGGGACTTGAGCAGTTCTTC.

The chain recombines TRBV6-5 with TRBJ2-7; 7 nucleotides match TRBD1. The ends lost 2 bases at V and 3 bases at J; junction bases unmatched: 1. Looked up from germline, CDR1 is MNHEY and CDR2 is SVGAGI. The CDR3 has 13 residues. The CDR3 nucleotides read TGTGCCAGCAGTTACGGGACAGACTACGAGCAGTACTTC. This translates into CASSYGTDYEQYF.

This sequence joins TRBV2 and TRBJ2-4, with D possibly being TRBD2 (6 bases). V lost 5 bases and J lost 0, with 23 bases in between. Per germline, CDR1 SNHLY and CDR2 FYNNEI. CDR3 length: 19 amino acids. The CDR3 DNA reads TGTGCCAGCAGTAGGTACCGGGACGTGGGGGGAATAGCCAAAAACATTCAGTACTTC. This encodes CASSRYRDVGGIAKNIQYF.

V usage is TRBV5-1 and J usage is TRBJ2-3, with TRBD2 matching over 10 bases. CDR3 length: 16 residues. Per germline, CDR1 SGHRS and CDR2 YFSETQ. The V gene end was trimmed by 1 base and the J gene end by 6 bases; junction bases not matched to a gene: 8. In DNA form, the CDR3 reads TGCGCCAGCAGCTTGAGGGCTAGCGGGAGTTACGATACGCAGTATTTT. Protein: CASSLRASGSYDTQYF.